Sequencing of this T cell receptor (beta chain) was carried out in a study of blood T cells in healthy people across ages. Primers used in a second PCR of about 6 to 12 cycles were a sample-barcoded 5' primer and a J-beta primer mix. TCRdb used MiXCR to reprocess the 5' RACE reads, holding one entry per CDR3 protein. Found here are about 540,000 distinct CDR3 sequences, 24% of them singletons; the top ten hold roughly 10%. This clonotype was found a few times. The junction departs from germline at one end; a sequencing error may be responsible. The same sample was also used in a study of T cells of mothers and their children. This second report adds: Input to cDNA synthesis comprised all extracted RNA, at a ratio of about 1.5 ug per 15 ul.

The source material was blood. This receptor was identified in a boy aged 5-17 years in good health.

Here the CDR3 reads CASSEGLAVTDSQYF. The CDR3 nucleotides read TGTGCCAGCAGTGAAGGACTAGCTGTCACAGATTCGCAGTATTTT. This chain links TRBV12-3 or TRBV12-4 with TRBJ2-3, with 8 bases matching TRBD2. The CDR3 sequence is 15 residues long.